The next 16 T cell receptor beta chains were all read from a single sample in a study of cytomegalovirus exposure and HLA in healthy donors. The primer mix had 60 Vbeta and 13 Jbeta primers. Produced via immunoSEQ multiplex PCR; TCRdb's table is partial and in-frame only. Of around 60,000 clones listed, around 75% are singletons. What was sequenced was PBMCs. These receptor sequences come from a man over 45 in good health and CMV-seropositive.

This clone has just a few counts. The rearrangement links TRBV7-2 to TRBJ2-3; D call uncertain. V lost 5 bases and J 7 bases, leaving 10 bases between the germline ends. This CDR3 contains 12 residues. Germline CDR1 and CDR2: SGHTA and FQGNSA. CDR3 coding DNA: TGTGCCAGCAGCCCCGGTCTTAATACGCAGTATTTT. It specifies CASSPGLNTQYF.

As to this clone: In the same sample, other DNA sequences code for this CDR3. This chain connects TRBV4-1 to TRBJ2-2; 13 nucleotides line up with TRBD2. The CDR3 runs to 20 residues. Germline V gene data show CDR1 as MGHRA and CDR2 as YSYEKL. Trimming at V came to 2 bases and at J to 1 base, leaving 10 bases not matched to a gene. CDR3 amino acids: CASSQRTSGGLVLNTGELFF. In DNA form, the CDR3 reads TGCGCCAGCAGCCAAAGGACTAGCGGGGGCCTGGTATTGAACACCGGGGAGCTGTTTTTT.

The J gene is TRBJ2-2, the V gene TRBV5-6, with 8 bases lining up with TRBD1. V dropped 6 bases and J dropped 5; count of bases not matched to a gene: 9. The germline V gene has CDR1 SGHDT and CDR2 YYEEEE. This CDR3 region has 15 residues. CDR3 sequence reads: CASIFQGAGTGELFF. CDR3 sequence (DNA): TGTGCCAGCATCTTCCAGGGGGCCGGGACCGGGGAGCTGTTTTTT. The full variable domain, rest sourced from reference TRBV5-6 and TRBJ2-2, is DAGVTQSPTHLIKTRGQQVTLRCSPKSGHDTVSWYQQALGQGPQFIFQYYEEEERQRGNFPDRFSGHQFPNYSSELNVNALLLGDSALYLCASIFQGAGTGELFFGEGSRLTVL.

V gene TRBV5-1 combines with J gene TRBJ2-1; D gene unclear. Germline-derived CDR1 and CDR2 are SGHRS and YFSETQ. CDR3 length: 14 amino acids. Deletions cut 5 bases from V and 0 bases from J, with 9 bases between. CDR3 sequence (DNA): TGCGCCAGCAGAGAAGCGAGCTCCTACAATGAGCAGTTCTTC. Translating gives CASREASSYNEQFF.

V usage is TRBV19 and J usage is TRBJ1-2; 7 bases map to TRBD1. CDR3 length equals 15 residues. Germline loops: CDR1 LNHDA, CDR2 SQIVND (reference sequence). V shed 2 bases and J 4 bases; nucleotides not matched to a gene: 7. The CDR3 DNA is TGTGCCAGTAGTATAATGGACAGGCTCTTCTATGGCTACACCTTC. It translates to CASSIMDRLFYGYTF.

The chain carries TRBV28 and TRBJ2-5; D ambiguous. The CDR3 loop spans 13 amino acids. Germline CDR1 reads MDHEN; CDR2 reads SYDVKM. The ends were cut back, 7 bases at V and 5 bases at J, with 14 bases in the middle. CDR3 DNA: TGTGCCAGCACCCTGGAGAAGAAGGAGACCCAGTACTTC. Its translation: CASTLEKKETQYF.

The chain employs TRBV4-3 and TRBJ2-2; possible D gene TRBD2, 5 bases. V was clipped by 0 bases and J by 3 bases, with 8 bases between them. Germline CDR1 reads LGHNA; CDR2 reads YSLEER. This CDR3 has 15 amino acids. CDR3 in amino acids: CASSQDIGDTGELFF. CDR3 DNA sequence: TGCGCCAGCAGCCAAGATATCGGGGACACCGGGGAGCTGTTTTTT.

This clone has only one observation. The chain has TRBV2 and TRBJ2-2, with 7 bases that match TRBD2. Per germline, CDR1 SNHLY and CDR2 FYNNEI. The CDR3 extends over 14 amino acids. V was clipped by 8 bases and J by 3 bases; unmatched bases: 6. CDR3 amino acids: CASGREMDTGELFF. CDR3 bases: TGTGCCAGCGGGCGGGAGATGGACACCGGGGAGCTGTTTTTT.

This chain links TRBV9 with TRBJ2-3, with 9 bases that match TRBD2. Germline values: CDR1 SGDLS, CDR2 YYNGEE. Losses at the gene ends were 0 bases for V and 2 bases for J; bases not matched to a gene: 4. The CDR3 loop spans 16 amino acids. The CDR3 DNA follows: TGTGCCAGCAGCGTAGGGGCGGGAGGGTACACAGATACGCAGTATTTT. Its protein is CASSVGAGGYTDTQYF.

CDR3 DNA: TGTGCCAGCAGTTACTCGAGGCAGGGTGGGCAGCCCCAGCATTTT. This gives the protein CASSYSRQGGQPQHF. The gene calls are TRBV6-5 and TRBJ1-5, with a weak D call TRBD1 (5 bases). With 0 bases removed from V and 7 bases from J, the gap between germline ends came to 13 bases. Germline V CDR1 and CDR2: MNHEY, SVGAGI. The CDR3 is 15 residues long.

V is TRBV5-1 and J is TRBJ2-7; perhaps TRBD1 as D (8 bases). The ends were cut back, 4 bases at V and 2 bases at J, with 13 bases in the middle. This CDR3 is 14 amino acids long. Germline V gives CDR1 SGHRS, CDR2 YFSETQ. CDR3 region: CASSNRGGTYEQYF. The CDR3 DNA follows: TGCGCCAGCAGCAACAGGGGGGGGACCTACGAGCAGTACTTC.

In its sample, this clone was seen a few times. The chain links TRBV25-1 to TRBJ1-2, with D possibly matching TRBD1 (5 bases). This CDR3 is built from 17 residues. Germline V gene sequence: CDR1 MGHDK, CDR2 SYGVNS. V lost 1 base and J lost 4, with 19 bases in between. As DNA, the CDR3 is TGTGCCAGCAGTGAATCGTACTTCCGGGGGGGAGGCTATGGCTACACCTTC. Protein product: CASSESYFRGGGYGYTF.

This clone occurred once. V and J are TRBV5-1 and TRBJ2-5; 10 nucleotides align to TRBD1. Near its end, the DNA agrees better with TRBJ2-7, so the J call may be wrong. This CDR3 contains 13 residues. Per the germline V gene, CDR1 is SGHRS and CDR2 is YFSETQ. The CDR3 here is CASSYGQGGEQYF. CDR3 sequence (DNA): TGCGCCAGCAGCTACGGACAGGGGGGCGAGCAGTACTTC.

This rearrangement joins TRBV5-6 to TRBJ2-7; 13 nucleotides align to TRBD2. Trimming cost V 7 bases and J 7 bases; bases outside gene matches: 11. Germline CDR1 is SGHDT and CDR2 is YYEEEE. The CDR3 contains 15 residues. The CDR3 DNA follows: TGTGCCAGCTCAACCGGACTAGCGGGGGTCAGGGAGCAGTACTTC. Amino acid sequence: CASSTGLAGVREQYF.

This clone was detected a few times. The chain links TRBV11-3 to TRBJ1-1, with 7 bases aligning to TRBD1. Trimming took 5 bases from V and 4 from J; bases not matched to a gene: 4. The CDR3 is made up of 13 amino acids. CDR1 and CDR2 from the germline V gene are SGHNT and YENEEA. The CDR3 loop reads CASSPRQGTEAFF. CDR3 in DNA: TGTGCCAGCAGCCCGCGACAGGGCACTGAAGCTTTCTTT.

This clone was counted once. One end of the junction is discordant with germline, which a read error may explain. The rearrangement joins TRBV7-9 to TRBJ2-7, with D unresolved. The CDR3 contains 12 residues. CDR1 and CDR2 (germline): SEHNR, FQNEAQ (reference sequence). The CDR3 reads CSSSSLPYEQYF. In DNA form, the CDR3 reads TGTTCCAGCAGCTCCCTTCCCTACGAGCAGTACTTC.